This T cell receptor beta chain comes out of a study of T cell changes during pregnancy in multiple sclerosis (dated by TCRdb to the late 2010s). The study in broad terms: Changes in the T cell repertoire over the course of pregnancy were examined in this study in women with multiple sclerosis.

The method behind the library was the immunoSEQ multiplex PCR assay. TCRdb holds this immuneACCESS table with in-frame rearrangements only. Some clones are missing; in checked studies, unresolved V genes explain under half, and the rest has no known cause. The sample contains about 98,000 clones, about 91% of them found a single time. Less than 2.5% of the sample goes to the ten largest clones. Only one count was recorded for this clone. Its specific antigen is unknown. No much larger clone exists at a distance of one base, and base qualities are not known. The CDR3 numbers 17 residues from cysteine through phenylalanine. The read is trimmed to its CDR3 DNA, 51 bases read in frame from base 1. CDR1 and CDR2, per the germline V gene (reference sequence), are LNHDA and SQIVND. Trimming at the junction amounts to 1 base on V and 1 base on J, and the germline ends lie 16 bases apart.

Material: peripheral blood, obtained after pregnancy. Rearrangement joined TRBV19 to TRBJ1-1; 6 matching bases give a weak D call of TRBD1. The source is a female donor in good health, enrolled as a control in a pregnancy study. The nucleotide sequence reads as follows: TGTGCCAGTAGTATAGTCTCTCCCTCGGGACAGAACACTGAAGCTTTCTTT. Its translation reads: CASSIVSPSGQNTEAFF.